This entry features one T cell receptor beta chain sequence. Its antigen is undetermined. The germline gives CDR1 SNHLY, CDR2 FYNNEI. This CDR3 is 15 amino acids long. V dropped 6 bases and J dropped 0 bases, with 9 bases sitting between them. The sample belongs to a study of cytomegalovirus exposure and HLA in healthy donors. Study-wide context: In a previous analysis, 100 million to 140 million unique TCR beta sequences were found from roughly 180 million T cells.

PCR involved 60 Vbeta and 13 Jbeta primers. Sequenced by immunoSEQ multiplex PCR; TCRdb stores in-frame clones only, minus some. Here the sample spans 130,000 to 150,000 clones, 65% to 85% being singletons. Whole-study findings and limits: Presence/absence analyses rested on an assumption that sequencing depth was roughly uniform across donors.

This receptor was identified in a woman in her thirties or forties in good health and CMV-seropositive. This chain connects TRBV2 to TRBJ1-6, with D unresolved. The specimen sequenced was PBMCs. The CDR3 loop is CASRIEGSYNSPLHF. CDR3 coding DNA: TGTGCCAGCAGGATCGAGGGCTCCTATAATTCACCCCTCCACTTT.